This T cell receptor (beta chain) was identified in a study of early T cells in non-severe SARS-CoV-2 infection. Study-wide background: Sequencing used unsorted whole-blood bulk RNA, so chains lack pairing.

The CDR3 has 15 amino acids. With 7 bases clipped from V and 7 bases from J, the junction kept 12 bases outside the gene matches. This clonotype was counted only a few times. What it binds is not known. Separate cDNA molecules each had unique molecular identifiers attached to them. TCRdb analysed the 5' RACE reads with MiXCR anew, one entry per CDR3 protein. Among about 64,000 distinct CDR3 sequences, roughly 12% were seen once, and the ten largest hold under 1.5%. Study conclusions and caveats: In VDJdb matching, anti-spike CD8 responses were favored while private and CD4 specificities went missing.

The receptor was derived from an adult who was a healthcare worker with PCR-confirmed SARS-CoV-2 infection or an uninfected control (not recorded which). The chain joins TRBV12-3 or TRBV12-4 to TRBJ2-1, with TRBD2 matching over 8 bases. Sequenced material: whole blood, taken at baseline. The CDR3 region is CASTLQAGAGNEQFF. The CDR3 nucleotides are TGTGCCAGCACTCTCCAAGCGGGGGCTGGGAATGAGCAGTTCTTC.